The clone carrying this TCR beta chain was counted ten times or more. Its target is unknown. The V gene end was trimmed by 4 bases and the J gene end by 7 bases; junction bases not matched to a gene: 14. From germline, CDR1 is MNHNS and CDR2 SASEGT. The CDR3 length is 17 residues. Researchers made TCR beta libraries by using iRepertoire HTBI primers and running Arm-PCR on CDR3 regions. The authors' processing: Identified across the samples were around 62 TRBV segments and around 14 TRBJ segments. TCRdb fed the multiplex PCR reads into MiXCR, producing one record per CDR3 protein. The V and J calls and clone size come from TCRdb's table, not from the authors' own analysis. The data contain about 300,000 distinct CDR3 sequences, 18% of them seen just once; the ten biggest clones take up more than 35%. Time point given: newly diagnosed GD, antithyroid drugs for less than 3 months. PBMC-derived RNA was used for the TCR library.

The data stem from a study of regulatory T cells in long-lasting Graves disease. Study-level points and caveats: Because few samples were included, accuracy may have been lower. Persistent disease favored TRBV28, TRBJ1-2 and TRBJ2-5. Persistent patients shared more public clonotypes (under 3,000) than newly diagnosed patients (approximately 1,000).

The TCR comes from a female donor with Graves disease. The chain combines TRBV6-1 with TRBJ2-2; 8 bases map to TRBD2. The sequencing used peripheral blood mononuclear cells (PBMCs), collected at new diagnosis, from a patient treated with antithyroid drugs. CDR3 protein: CASSGDIGRVNFGELFF. The CDR3 nucleotides read TGTGCCAGCAGTGGAGATATCGGGAGGGTCAATTTCGGGGAGCTGTTTTTT.